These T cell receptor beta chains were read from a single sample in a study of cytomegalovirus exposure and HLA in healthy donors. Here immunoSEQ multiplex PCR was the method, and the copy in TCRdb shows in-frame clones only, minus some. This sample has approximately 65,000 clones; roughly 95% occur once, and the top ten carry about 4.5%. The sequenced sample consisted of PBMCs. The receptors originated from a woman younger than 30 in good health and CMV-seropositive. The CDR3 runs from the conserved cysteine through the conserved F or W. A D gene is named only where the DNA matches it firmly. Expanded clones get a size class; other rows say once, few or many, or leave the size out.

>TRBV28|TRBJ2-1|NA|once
CASSFQKYPYNEQFF
TGTGCCAGCAGTTTCCAGAAATACCCCTACAATGAGCAGTTCTTC
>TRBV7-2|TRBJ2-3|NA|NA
CASSLLAGDTQYF
TGTGCCAGCAGCTTACTAGCTGGGGATACGCAGTATTTT
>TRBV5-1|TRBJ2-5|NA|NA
CASSFSETQYF
TGCGCCAGCAGCTTTTCGGAGACCCAGTACTTC
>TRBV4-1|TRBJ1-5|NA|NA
CASSQEGVTRGTQHF
TGCGCCAGCAGCCAAGAAGGTGTCACCCGGGGGACCCAGCATTTT
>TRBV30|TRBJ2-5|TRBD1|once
CAWAGGAQETQYF
TGTGCCTGGGCAGGGGGAGCCCAAGAGACCCAGTACTTC
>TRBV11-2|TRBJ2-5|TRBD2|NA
CASSPGGSRETQYF
TGTGCCAGCTCCCCGGGGGGGTCAAGAGAGACCCAGTACTTC
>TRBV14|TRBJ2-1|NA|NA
CASSQAIGRERSSYNEQFF
TGTGCCAGCAGCCAAGCCATCGGTAGGGAGCGGAGCTCCTACAATGAGCAGTTCTTC
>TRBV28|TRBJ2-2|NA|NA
CASRVPGTHTGELFF
TGTGCCAGCAGGGTACCCGGGACTCACACCGGGGAGCTGTTTTTT
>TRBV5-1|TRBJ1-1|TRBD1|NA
CASSLEGAPLTEAFF
TGCGCCAGCAGCTTAGAGGGGGCCCCACTAACTGAAGCTTTCTTT
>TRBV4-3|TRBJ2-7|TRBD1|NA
CASSQGTGRPYEQYF
TGCGCCAGCAGCCAGGGGACAGGACGACCCTACGAGCAGTACTTC
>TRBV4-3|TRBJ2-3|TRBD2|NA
CASSRAARGADTQYF
TGCGCCAGCAGCCGCGCCGCTCGGGGGGCAGATACGCAGTATTTT
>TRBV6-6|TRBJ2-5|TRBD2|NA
CASSSGTRQETQYF
TGTGCCAGCAGTTCCGGGACTAGACAAGAGACCCAGTACTTC
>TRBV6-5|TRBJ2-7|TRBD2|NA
CASSYPRSAGEREQYF
TGTGCCAGCAGTTACCCGAGATCAGCGGGAGAACGCGAGCAGTACTTC
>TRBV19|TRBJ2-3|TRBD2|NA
CASNGRAGDTQYF
TGTGCCAGTAACGGGAGGGCGGGAGATACGCAGTATTTT
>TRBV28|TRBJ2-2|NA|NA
CASSPWTNQRNTGELFF
TGTGCCAGCAGTCCGTGGACAAATCAGAGGAACACCGGGGAGCTGTTTTTT
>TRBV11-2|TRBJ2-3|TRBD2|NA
CASSIGLAAFTDTQYF
TGTGCCAGCAGCATCGGACTAGCGGCTTTCACAGATACGCAGTATTTT
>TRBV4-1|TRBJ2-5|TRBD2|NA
CASSQDGTSGLQETQYF
TGCGCCAGCAGCCAAGATGGAACTAGCGGACTCCAAGAGACCCAGTACTTC
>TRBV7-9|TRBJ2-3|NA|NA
CASSLDAYRAHRESDTQYF
TGTGCCAGCAGCTTAGACGCTTATAGAGCCCACAGGGAGTCGGATACGCAGTATTTT
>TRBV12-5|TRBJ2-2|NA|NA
CASAQTENTGELFF
TGTGCTAGTGCCCAGACAGAGAACACCGGGGAGCTGTTTTTT
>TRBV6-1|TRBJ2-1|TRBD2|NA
CASMKQLADGDEQFF
TGTGCCAGCATGAAGCAACTAGCGGATGGGGATGAGCAGTTCTTC
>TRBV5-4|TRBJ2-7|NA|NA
CAMSAERLEQYF
TGTGCCATGTCAGCGGAACGTTTAGAGCAGTACTTC
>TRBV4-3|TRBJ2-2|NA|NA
CASSPDYLNTGELFF
TGCGCCAGCAGCCCGGACTACCTGAACACCGGGGAGCTGTTTTTT
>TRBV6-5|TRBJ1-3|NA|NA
CASSYTKGDTIYF
TGTGCCAGCAGTTACACTAAGGGAGACACCATATATTTT
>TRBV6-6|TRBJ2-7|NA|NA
CASSQGTFYREQYF
TGTGCCAGCAGCCAGGGGACGTTCTACCGCGAGCAGTACTTC
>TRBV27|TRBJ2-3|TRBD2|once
CASSSTGRAPDTQYF
TGTGCCAGCAGTTCCACCGGGAGGGCCCCAGATACGCAGTATTTT
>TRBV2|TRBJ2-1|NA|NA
CASSENGNEQFF
TGTGCCAGCAGTGAAAACGGGAATGAGCAGTTCTTC
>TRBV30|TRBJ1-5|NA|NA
CAWSLGQGGQPQHF
TGTGCCTGGAGTTTGGGGCAGGGCGGTCAGCCCCAGCATTTT
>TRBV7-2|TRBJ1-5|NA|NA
CASSPLVDQPQHF
TGTGCCAGCAGCCCCCTAGTGGATCAGCCCCAGCATTTT
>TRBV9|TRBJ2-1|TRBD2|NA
CASSPRLANEQFF
TGTGCCAGCAGCCCTCGACTAGCCAATGAGCAGTTCTTC
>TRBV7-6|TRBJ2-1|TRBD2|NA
CASSSLAGGHNEQFF
TGTGCCAGCAGCTCACTAGCGGGAGGTCACAATGAGCAGTTCTTC
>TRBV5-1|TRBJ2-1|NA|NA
CASSLASGIIYNEQFF
TGCGCCAGCAGCTTGGCCAGCGGAATTATCTACAATGAGCAGTTCTTC
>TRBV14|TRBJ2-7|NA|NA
CASSQTAYRDEQYF
TGTGCCAGCAGCCAAACAGCCTACAGGGACGAGCAGTACTTC
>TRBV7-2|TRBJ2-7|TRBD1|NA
CASSWGDRFSYEQYF
TGTGCCAGCAGCTGGGGGGACAGGTTCTCCTACGAGCAGTACTTC
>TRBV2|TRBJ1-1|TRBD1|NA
CASRHRGLNTEAFF
TGTGCCAGCAGGCACAGGGGGCTGAACACTGAAGCTTTCTTT
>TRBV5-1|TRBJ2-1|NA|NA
CASSLLWRGSPADEQFF
TGCGCCAGCAGCTTGCTTTGGCGAGGGAGCCCCGCCGATGAGCAGTTCTTC
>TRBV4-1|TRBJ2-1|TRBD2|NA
CASSQDRGLAWQFF
TGCGCCAGCAGCCAAGATCGGGGACTAGCCTGGCAGTTCTTC
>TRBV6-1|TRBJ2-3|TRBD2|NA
CASGSGRLADTQYF
TGTGCCTCCGGTAGCGGGAGATTGGCAGATACGCAGTATTTT
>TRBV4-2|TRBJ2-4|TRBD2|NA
CASSPSTPGLKAKNIQYF
TGTGCCAGCAGCCCATCCACTCCGGGACTAAAAGCCAAAAACATTCAGTACTTC
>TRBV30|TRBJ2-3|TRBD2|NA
CAWNAAGGVTDTQYF
TGTGCCTGGAACGCGGCGGGAGGGGTTACAGATACGCAGTATTTT
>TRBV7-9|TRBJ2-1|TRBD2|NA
CASSSEAGAWNEQFF
TGTGCCAGCAGCTCCGAAGCGGGAGCATGGAATGAGCAGTTCTTC
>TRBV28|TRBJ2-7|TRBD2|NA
CASSLSPTSGSNEQYF
TGTGCCAGCAGTTTATCCCCAACTAGCGGGAGTAACGAGCAGTACTTC
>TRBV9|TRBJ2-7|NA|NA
CASSVGNLDYYEQYF
TGTGCCAGCAGCGTGGGCAACCTTGACTATTACGAGCAGTACTTC
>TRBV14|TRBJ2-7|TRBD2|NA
CASSQASWGLAASYEQYF
TGTGCCAGCAGCCAAGCATCGTGGGGACTAGCGGCCTCCTACGAGCAGTACTTC
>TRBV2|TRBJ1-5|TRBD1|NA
CASSPRTGDQPQHF
TGTGCCAGCAGTCCGAGGACAGGGGACCAGCCCCAGCATTTT
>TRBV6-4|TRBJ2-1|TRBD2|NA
CASSPGLATYNEQFF
TGTGCCTCAAGTCCGGGACTAGCGACCTACAATGAGCAGTTCTTC
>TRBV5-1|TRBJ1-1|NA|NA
CASRPGQMNTEAFF
TGCGCCAGCAGACCTGGACAGATGAACACTGAAGCTTTCTTT
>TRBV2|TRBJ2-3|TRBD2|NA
CASGHSGVSTDTQYF
TGTGCCAGCGGCCATAGCGGGGTTAGCACAGATACGCAGTATTTT
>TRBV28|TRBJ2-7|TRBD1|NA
CASSLLPVQTGRYEQYF
TGTGCCAGCAGTTTACTCCCCGTCCAGACAGGGCGCTACGAGCAGTACTTC
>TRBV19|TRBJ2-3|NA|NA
CASTAGGSGTDTQYF
TGTGCCAGTACCGCGGGTGGGTCGGGCACAGATACGCAGTATTTT
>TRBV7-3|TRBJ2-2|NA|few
CASSLGGLGELFF
TGTGCCAGCAGCTTAGGGGGCTTAGGGGAGCTGTTTTTT
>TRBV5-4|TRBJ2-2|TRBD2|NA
CASSFGLAGAGELFF
TGTGCCAGCAGCTTCGGACTAGCGGGAGCCGGGGAGCTGTTTTTT
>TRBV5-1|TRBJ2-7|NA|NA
CASSLTGSEQYF
TGCGCCAGCAGCTTAACAGGGTCCGAGCAGTACTTC
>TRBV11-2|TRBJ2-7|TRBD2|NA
CASSYGTSAPYEQYF
TGTGCCAGCAGCTACGGGACTAGCGCGCCCTACGAGCAGTACTTC
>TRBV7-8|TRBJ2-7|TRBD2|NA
CASSLAWGASGRTPYEQYF
TGTGCCAGCAGCTTAGCGTGGGGAGCTAGCGGGAGGACCCCTTACGAGCAGTACTTC
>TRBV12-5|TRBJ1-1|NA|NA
CASGLVLGDLNTEAFF
TGTGCTAGTGGTTTGGTACTTGGGGACTTGAACACTGAAGCTTTCTTT
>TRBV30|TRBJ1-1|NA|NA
CAWSVGRGSEAFF
TGTGCCTGGAGTGTAGGGCGCGGGAGTGAAGCTTTCTTT
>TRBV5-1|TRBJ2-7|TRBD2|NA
CASSLEREGPYEQYF
TGCGCCAGCAGCTTGGAGCGGGAGGGCCCGTACGAGCAGTACTTC